A single T cell receptor beta chain is shown here with its context. These data are taken from a study of OX40 agonist ivuxolimab in advanced cancers. Data came from immunoSEQ multiplex PCR; TCRdb stores just in-frame clones and leaves some out. The sample lists around 67,000 clones, roughly 84% seen once, with approximately 8% in the top ten. This clonotype was sampled from an adult with an advanced solid tumor such as melanoma, head and neck, liver or kidney cancer. The specimen comprised CD4+ or CD8+ T cells sorted from blood, sampled in a trial of the OX40 agonist ivuxolimab.

The CDR3 here is CASSSPVFKDTQYF. CDR3 in DNA: TGTGCCAGCAGCTCGCCCGTCTTCAAAGATACGCAGTATTTT. The chain carries TRBV5-4 and TRBJ2-3; D not certain. This CDR3 is 14 amino acids long. V was trimmed by 3 bases and J by 5 bases, leaving 13 bases between them. Looked up from germline, CDR1 is SGHNT and CDR2 is YYREEE (reference sequence).